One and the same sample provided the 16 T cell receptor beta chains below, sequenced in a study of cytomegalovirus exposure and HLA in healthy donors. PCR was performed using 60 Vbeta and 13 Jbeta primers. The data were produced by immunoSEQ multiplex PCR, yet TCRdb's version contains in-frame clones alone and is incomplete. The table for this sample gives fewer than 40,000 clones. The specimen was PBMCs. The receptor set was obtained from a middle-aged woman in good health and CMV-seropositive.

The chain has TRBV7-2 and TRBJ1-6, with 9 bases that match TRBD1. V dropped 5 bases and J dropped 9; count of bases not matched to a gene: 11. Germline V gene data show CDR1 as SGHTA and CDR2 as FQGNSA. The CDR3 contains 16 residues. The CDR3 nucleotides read TGTGCCAGCAGCCACACGAAGGGACAGGGTGGTTCACCCCTCCACTTT. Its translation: CASSHTKGQGGSPLHF.

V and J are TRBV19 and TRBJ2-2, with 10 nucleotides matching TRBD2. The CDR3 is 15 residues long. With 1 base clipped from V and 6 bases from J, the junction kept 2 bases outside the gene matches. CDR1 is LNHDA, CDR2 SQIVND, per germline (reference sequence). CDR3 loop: CASSIGLAGAGELFF. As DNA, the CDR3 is TGTGCCAGTAGTATAGGTCTAGCGGGAGCCGGGGAGCTGTTTTTT.

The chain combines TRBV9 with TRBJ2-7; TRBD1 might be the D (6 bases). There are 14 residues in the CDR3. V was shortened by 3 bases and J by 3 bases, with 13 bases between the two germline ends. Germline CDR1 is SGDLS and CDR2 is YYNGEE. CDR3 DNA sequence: TGTGCCAGCAGCGACCGGACAGTTCTCTACGAGCAGTACTTC. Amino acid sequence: CASSDRTVLYEQYF.

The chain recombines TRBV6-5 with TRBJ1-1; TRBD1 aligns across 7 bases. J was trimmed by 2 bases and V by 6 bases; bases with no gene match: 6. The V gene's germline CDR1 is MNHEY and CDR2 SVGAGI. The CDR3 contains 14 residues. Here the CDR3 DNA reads TGTGCCAGCAGCCCTAGACAGGGAAACACTGAAGCTTTCTTT. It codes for CASSPRQGNTEAFF.

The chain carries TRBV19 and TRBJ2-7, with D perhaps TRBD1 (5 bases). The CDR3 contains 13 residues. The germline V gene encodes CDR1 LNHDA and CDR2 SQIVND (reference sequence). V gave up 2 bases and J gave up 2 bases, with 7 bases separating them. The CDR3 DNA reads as TGTGCCAGTAGTATAACAGGAGCCTACGAGCAGTACTTC. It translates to CASSITGAYEQYF.

CDR3 amino acids: CASSMDRGLYNSPLHF. DNA for the CDR3: TGTGCCAGCAGCATGGACAGGGGGCTCTATAATTCACCCCTCCACTTT. The genes are TRBV28 and TRBJ1-6; 11 nucleotides line up with TRBD1. Unmatched junction bases numbered 4, after V lost 6 bases and J lost 3 bases. The CDR3 runs to 16 residues. Germline V gene sequence: CDR1 MDHEN, CDR2 SYDVKM.

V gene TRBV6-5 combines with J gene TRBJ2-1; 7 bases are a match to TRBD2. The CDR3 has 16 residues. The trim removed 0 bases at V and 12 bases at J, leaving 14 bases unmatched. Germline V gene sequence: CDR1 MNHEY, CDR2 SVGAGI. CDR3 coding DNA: TGTGCCAGCAGTTACTCAGGACTAGTTTCCGATCATGGGCAGTTCTTC. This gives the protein CASSYSGLVSDHGQFF.

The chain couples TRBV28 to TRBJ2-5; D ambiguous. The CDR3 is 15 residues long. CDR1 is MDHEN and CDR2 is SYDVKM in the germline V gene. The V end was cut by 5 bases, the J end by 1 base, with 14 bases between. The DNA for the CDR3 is TGTGCCAGCAGTGCCCTCAGTGAGGCCCAAGAGACCCAGTACTTC. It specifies CASSALSEAQETQYF.

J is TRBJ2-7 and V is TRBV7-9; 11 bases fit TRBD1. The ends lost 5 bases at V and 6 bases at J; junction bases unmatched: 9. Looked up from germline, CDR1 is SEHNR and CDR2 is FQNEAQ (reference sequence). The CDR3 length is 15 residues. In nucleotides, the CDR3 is TGTGCCAGCAGCCCAGGGACAGGGGGTCTTCGCGAGCAGTACTTC. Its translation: CASSPGTGGLREQYF.

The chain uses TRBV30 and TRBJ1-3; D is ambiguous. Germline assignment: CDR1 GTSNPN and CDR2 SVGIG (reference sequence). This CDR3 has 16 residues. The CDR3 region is CALGVGGFSVGNTIYF. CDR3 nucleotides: TGTGCTTTAGGAGTAGGAGGGTTTTCAGTTGGAAACACCATATATTTT.

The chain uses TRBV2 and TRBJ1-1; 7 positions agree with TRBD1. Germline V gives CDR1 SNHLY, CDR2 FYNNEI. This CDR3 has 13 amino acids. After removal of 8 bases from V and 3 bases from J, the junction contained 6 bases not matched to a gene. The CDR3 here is CASQDREDTEAFF. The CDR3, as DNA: TGTGCCAGCCAAGACAGGGAGGACACTGAAGCTTTCTTT.

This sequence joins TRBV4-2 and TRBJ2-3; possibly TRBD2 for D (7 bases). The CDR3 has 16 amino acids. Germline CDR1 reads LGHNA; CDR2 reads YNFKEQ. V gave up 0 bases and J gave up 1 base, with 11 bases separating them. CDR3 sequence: CASSQEGGRGTDTQYF. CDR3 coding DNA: TGTGCCAGCAGCCAAGAAGGGGGGAGGGGCACAGATACGCAGTATTTT.

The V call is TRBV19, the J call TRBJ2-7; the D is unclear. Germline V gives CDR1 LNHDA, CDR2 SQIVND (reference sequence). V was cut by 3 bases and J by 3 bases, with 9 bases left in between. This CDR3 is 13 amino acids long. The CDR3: CASSMRQNYEQYF. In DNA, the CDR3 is TGTGCCAGTAGTATGAGACAAAACTACGAGCAGTACTTC.

The CDR3: CASSTGGGFSGYTF. Written as DNA, the CDR3 is TGTGCCAGCAGTACCGGGGGAGGGTTTTCGGGCTACACCTTC. This chain joins TRBV27 and TRBJ1-2, with D possibly TRBD1 on 5 matching bases. V lost 5 bases and J 8 bases, leaving 18 bases between the germline ends. CDR1 MNHEY and CDR2 SMNVEV come from the germline V gene (reference sequence). This CDR3 comprises 14 residues.

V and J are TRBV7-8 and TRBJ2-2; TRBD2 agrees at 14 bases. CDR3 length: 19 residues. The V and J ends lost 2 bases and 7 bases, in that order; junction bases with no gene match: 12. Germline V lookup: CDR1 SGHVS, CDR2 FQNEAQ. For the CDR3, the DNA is TGTGCCAGCAGCTTATCCGGGACTAGCGGGAGTAGGGTGAACGGGGAGCTGTTTTTT. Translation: CASSLSGTSGSRVNGELFF.

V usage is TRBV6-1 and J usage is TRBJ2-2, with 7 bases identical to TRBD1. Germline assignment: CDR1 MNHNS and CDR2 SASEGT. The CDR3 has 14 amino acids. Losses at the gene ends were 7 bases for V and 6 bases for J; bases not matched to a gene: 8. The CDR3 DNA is TGTGCCAGCATTGACAGGGATAAAGCCGGGGAGCTGTTTTTT. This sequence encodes CASIDRDKAGELFF.